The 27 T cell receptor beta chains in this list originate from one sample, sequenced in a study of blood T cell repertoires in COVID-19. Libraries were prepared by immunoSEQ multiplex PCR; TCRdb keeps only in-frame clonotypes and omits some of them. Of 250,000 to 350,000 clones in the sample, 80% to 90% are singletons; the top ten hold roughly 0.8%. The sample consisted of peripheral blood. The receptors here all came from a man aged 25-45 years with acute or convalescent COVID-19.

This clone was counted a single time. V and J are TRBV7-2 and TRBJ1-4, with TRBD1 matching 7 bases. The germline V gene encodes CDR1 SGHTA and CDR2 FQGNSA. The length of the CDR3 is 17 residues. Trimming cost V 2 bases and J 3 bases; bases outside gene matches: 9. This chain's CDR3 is CASSLTGRGTANEKLFF. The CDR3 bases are TGTGCCAGCAGCTTAACCGGCAGGGGGACTGCTAATGAAAAACTGTTTTTT.

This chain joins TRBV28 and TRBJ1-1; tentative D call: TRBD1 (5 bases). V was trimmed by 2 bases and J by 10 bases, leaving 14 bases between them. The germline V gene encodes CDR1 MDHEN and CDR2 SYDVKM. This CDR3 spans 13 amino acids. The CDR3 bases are TGTGCCAGCAGTTTAGACTGGGGCTCTCGAGCTTTCTTT. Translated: CASSLDWGSRAFF.

DNA of the CDR3: TGCAGTGCTAGACAGGCCACTGAAGCTTTCTTT. Its protein product is CSARQATEAFF. The J gene is TRBJ1-1, the V gene TRBV20-1, with D hard to call. The germline V gene has CDR1 DFQATT and CDR2 SNEGSKA (reference sequence). V was shortened by 2 bases and J by 4 bases, with 5 bases between the two germline ends. The CDR3 consists of 11 residues.

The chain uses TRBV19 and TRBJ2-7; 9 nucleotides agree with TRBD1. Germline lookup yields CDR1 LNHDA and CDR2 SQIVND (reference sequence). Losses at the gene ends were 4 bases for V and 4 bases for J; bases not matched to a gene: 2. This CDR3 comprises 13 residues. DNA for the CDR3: TGTGCCAGTAGTACCGGACAGGGGTACGAGCAGTACTTC. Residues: CASSTGQGYEQYF.

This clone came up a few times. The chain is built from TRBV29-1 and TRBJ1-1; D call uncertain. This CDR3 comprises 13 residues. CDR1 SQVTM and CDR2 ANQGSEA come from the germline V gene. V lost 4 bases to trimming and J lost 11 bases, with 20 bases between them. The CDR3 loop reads CSVVWSEAGGAFF. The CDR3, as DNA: TGCAGCGTTGTGTGGTCCGAGGCGGGAGGGGCTTTCTTT.

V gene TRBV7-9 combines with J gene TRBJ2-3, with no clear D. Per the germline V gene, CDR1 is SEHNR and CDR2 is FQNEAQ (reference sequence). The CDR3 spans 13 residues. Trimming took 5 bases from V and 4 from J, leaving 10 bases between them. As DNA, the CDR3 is TGTGCCAGCAGCCCCAATAGTGCAGATACGCAGTATTTT. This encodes CASSPNSADTQYF.

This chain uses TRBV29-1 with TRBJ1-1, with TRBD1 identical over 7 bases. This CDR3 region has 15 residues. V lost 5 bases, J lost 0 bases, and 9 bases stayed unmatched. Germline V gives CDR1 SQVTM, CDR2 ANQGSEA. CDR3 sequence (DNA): TGCAGCGTTATTTTTGGACAGGCCTTGAACACTGAAGCTTTCTTT. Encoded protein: CSVIFGQALNTEAFF.

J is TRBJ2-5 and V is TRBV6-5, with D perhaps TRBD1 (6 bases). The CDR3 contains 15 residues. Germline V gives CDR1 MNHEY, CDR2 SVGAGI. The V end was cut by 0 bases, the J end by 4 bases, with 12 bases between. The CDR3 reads CASSYSQGSGETQYF. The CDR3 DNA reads TGTGCCAGCAGTTACTCCCAGGGGTCGGGAGAGACCCAGTACTTC.

Written as DNA, the CDR3 is TGTGCCAGCAGCCCAGGGGTTACTAGCGGTTTGTTTACCCAGTACTTC. Translated, it gives CASSPGVTSGLFTQYF. The chain combines TRBV11-3 with TRBJ2-5, with 8 bases that match TRBD2. Losses at the gene ends were 5 bases for V and 8 bases for J; bases not matched to a gene: 16. This CDR3 is built from 16 residues. Germline loops: CDR1 SGHNT, CDR2 YENEEA.

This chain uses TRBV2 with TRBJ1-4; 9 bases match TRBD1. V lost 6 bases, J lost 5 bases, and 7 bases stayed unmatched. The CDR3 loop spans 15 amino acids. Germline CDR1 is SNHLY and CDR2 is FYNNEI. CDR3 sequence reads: CASSVRQGGNEKLFF. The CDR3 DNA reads TGTGCCAGCAGCGTTAGACAGGGGGGGAATGAAAAACTGTTTTTT.

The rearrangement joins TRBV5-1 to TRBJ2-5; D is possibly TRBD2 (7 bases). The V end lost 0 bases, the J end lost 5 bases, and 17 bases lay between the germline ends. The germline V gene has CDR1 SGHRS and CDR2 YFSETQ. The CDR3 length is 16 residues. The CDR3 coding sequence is TGCGCCAGCAGCTTGGAGGGGGGGCCAGGATCGGAGACCCAGTACTTC. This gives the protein CASSLEGGPGSETQYF.

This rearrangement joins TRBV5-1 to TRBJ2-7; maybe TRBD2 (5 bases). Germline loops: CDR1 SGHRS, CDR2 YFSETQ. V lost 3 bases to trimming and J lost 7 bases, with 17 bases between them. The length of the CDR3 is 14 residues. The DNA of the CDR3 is TGCGCCAGCAGCTGGGATCTACGCTCGGGGGAGCAGTACTTC. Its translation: CASSWDLRSGEQYF.

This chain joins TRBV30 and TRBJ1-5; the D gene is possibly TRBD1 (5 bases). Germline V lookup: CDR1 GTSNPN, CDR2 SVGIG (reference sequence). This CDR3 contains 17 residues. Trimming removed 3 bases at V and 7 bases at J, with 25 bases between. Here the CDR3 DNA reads TGTGCCTGGAGCCCAAACCCTAGACAGAGCCACCAACAGCCCCAGCATTTT. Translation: CAWSPNPRQSHQQPQHF. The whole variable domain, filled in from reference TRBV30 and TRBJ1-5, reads SQTIHQWPATLVQPVGSPLSLECTVEGTSNPNLYWYRQAAGRGLQLLFYSVGIGQISSEVPQNLSASRPQDRQFILSSKKLLLSDSGFYLCAWSPNPRQSHQQPQHFGDGTRLSIL.

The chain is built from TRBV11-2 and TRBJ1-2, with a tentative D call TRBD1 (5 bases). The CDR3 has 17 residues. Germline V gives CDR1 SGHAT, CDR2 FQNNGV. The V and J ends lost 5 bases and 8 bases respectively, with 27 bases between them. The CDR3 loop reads CASSPPGRGTNVGGYTF. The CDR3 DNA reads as TGTGCCAGCAGCCCGCCGGGGAGGGGAACCAATGTGGGCGGCTACACCTTC.

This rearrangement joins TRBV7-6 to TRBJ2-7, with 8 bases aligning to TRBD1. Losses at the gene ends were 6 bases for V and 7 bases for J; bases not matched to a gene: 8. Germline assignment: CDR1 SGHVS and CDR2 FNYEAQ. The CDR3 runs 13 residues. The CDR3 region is CASRGQGGREQYF. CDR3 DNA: TGTGCCAGCAGAGGACAGGGAGGAAGGGAGCAGTACTTC.

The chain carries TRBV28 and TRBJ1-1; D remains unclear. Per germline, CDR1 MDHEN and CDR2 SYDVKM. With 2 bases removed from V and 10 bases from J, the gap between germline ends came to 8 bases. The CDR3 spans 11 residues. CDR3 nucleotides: TGTGCCAGCAGTTTACTCGGTAGAGCTTTCTTT. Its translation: CASSLLGRAFF.

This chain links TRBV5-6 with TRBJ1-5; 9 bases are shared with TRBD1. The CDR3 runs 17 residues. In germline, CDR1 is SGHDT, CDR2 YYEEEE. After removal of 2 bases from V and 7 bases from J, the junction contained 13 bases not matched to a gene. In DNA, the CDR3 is TGTGCCAGCAGCTTATTAAGAACAGGGGGCGCGGGACAGCCCCAGCATTTT. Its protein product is CASSLLRTGGAGQPQHF. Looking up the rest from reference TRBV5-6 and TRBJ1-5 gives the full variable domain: DAGVTQSPTHLIKTRGQQVTLRCSPKSGHDTVSWYQQALGQGPQFIFQYYEEEERQRGNFPDRFSGHQFPNYSSELNVNALLLGDSALYLCASSLLRTGGAGQPQHFGDGTRLSIL.

The CDR3 nucleotides read TGTGCCAGCAGGAGGGCAGCTCAAGAGACCCAGTACTTC. Its translation: CASRRAAQETQYF. V is TRBV27 and J is TRBJ2-5, with a possible D match to TRBD2 (5 bases). Trimming left V 6 bases short and J 2 bases short, with 10 bases between. Germline CDR1 and CDR2: MNHEY and SMNVEV (reference sequence). The CDR3 covers 13 residues.

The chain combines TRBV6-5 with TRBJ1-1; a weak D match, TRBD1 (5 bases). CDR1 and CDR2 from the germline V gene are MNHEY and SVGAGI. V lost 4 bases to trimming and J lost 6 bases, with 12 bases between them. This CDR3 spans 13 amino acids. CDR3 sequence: CASSSQGWAEAFF. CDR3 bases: TGTGCCAGCAGTTCCCAGGGTTGGGCTGAAGCTTTCTTT.

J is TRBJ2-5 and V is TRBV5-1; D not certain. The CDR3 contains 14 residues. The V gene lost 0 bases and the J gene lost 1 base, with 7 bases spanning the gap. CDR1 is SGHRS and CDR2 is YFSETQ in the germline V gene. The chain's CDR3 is CASSLGPVQETQYF. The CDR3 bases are TGCGCCAGCAGCTTGGGGCCAGTCCAAGAGACCCAGTACTTC.

This CDR3 is CASSPGSGANVLTF. The CDR3 region has the DNA TGCGCCAGCAGTCCCGGCTCTGGGGCCAACGTCCTGACTTTC. The rearrangement uses TRBV10-1 and TRBJ2-6; no clear D gene. The germline V gene has CDR1 WNHNN and CDR2 SYGVQD (reference sequence). The CDR3 consists of 14 residues. V shed 5 bases and J shed 0 bases, with 5 bases lying between them.

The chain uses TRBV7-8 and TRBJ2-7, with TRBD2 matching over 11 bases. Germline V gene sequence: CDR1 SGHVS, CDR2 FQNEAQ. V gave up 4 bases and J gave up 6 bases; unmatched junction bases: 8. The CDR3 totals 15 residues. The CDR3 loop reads CASSSDPGTSGEQYF. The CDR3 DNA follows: TGTGCCAGCAGCTCGGACCCCGGGACTAGCGGCGAGCAGTACTTC.

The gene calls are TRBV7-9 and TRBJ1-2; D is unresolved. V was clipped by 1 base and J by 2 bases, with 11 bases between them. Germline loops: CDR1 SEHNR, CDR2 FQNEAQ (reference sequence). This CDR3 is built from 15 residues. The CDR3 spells CASSLGLTVNYGYTF. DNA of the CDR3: TGTGCCAGCAGCTTAGGATTAACAGTCAACTATGGCTACACCTTC.

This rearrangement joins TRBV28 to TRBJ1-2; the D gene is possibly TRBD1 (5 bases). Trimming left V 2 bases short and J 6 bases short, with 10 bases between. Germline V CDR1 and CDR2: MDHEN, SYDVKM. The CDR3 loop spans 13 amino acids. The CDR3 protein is CASSLDSIHGYTF. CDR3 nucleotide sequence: TGTGCCAGCAGTTTAGACAGCATCCATGGCTACACCTTC.

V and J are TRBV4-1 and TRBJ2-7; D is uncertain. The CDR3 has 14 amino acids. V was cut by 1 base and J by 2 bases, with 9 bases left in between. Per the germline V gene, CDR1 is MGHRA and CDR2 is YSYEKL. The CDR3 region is CASSQVPGTYEQYF. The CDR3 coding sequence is TGCGCCAGCAGCCAAGTCCCAGGTACCTACGAGCAGTACTTC.

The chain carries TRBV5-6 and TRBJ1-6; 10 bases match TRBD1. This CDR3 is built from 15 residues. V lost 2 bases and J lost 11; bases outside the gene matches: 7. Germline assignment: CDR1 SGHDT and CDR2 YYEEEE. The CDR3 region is CASSFRGTGVPPLHF. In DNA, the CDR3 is TGTGCCAGCAGCTTCCGCGGGACAGGGGTCCCACCCCTCCACTTT.

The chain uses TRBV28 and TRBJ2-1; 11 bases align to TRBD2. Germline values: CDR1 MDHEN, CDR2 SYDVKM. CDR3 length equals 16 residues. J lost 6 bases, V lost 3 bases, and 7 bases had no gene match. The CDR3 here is CASSFPGTSGRNEQFF. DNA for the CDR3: TGTGCCAGCAGTTTCCCTGGGACTAGCGGACGCAATGAGCAGTTCTTC.